This T cell receptor beta chain stems from a study of T-cell reconstitution after alpha-beta-depleted transplantation in children. Construction of the TCRbeta library involved unique molecular identifiers. TCRdb redid the calling of the PCR reads with MiXCR, one entry per CDR3 protein. The sample shows roughly 300,000 distinct CDR3 sequences, 9.9% of them seen only once. CDR3 size: 14 residues. The V gene lost 4 bases and the J gene lost 1 base, with 10 bases spanning the gap. CDR1 is SGHVS and CDR2 is FNYEAQ in the germline V gene. V is TRBV7-6 and J is TRBJ1-1, with a weak D call TRBD1 (5 bases). This specimen consisted of PBMCs from the stem cell graft donor, obtained from the stem cell graft. This sequence originates from a human donor who donated a stem cell graft to a child with SCID. CDR3 region: CASSSRGANTEAFF. The CDR3 DNA is TGTGCCAGCAGCTCAAGGGGCGCGAACACTGAAGCTTTCTTT. Filled out from reference TRBV7-6 and TRBJ1-1, the complete variable domain reads GAGVSQSPRYKVTKRGQDVALRCDPISGHVSLYWYRQALGQGPEFLTYFNYEAQQDKSGLPNDRFSAERPEGSISTLTIQRTEQRDSAMYRCASSSRGANTEAFFGQGTRLTVV.